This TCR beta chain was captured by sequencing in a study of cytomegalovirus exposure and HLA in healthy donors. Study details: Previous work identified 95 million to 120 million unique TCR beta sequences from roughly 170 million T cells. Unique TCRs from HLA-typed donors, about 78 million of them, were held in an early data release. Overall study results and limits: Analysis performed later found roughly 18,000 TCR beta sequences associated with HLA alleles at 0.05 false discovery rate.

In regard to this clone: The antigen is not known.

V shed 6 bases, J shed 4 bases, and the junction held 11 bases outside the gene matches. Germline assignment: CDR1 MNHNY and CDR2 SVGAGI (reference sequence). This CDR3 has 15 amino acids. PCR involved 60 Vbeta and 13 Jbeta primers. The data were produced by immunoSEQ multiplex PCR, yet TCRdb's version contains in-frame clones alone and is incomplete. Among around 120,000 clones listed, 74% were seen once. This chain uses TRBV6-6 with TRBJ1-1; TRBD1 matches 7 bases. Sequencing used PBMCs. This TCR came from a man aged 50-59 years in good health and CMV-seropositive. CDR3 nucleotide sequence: TGTGCCAGCAGAAGGGACAGTAGAACGGGCACTGAAGCTTTCTTT. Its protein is CASRRDSRTGTEAFF.